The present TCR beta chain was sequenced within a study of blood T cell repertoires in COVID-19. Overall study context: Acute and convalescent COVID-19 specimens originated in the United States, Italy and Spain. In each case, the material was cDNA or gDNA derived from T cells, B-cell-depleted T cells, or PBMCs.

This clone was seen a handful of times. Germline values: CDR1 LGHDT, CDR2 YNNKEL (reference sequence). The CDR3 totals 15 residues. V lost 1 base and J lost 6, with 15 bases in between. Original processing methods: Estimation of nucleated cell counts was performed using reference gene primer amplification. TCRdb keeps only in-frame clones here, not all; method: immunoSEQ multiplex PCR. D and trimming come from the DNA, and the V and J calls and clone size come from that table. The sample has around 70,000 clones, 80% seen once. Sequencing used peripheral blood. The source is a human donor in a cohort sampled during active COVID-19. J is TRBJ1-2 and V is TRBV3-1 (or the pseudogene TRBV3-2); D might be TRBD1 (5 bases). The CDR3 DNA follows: TGTGCCAGCAGCCAAGTAATCAGGGCCACCGATGGCTACACCTTC. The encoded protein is CASSQVIRATDGYTF.